What follows are 18 T cell receptor beta chains derived from one specimen sequenced in a study of post-analysis software for immune sequencing data (dated by TCRdb to between 2014 and 2017). Summary of the overall study and its limitations: Significantly higher frequencies in patients than in controls were found for about 5 TRBV segments, including TRBV5-6, TRBV5-1 and TRBV20-1.

Which antigens these TCRs recognize remains unknown. Preparation of the library involved PCR. These reads were obtained on an Illumina HiSeq 2500. To reduce PCR and sequencing biases, unique molecular identifiers were built into the TCR beta cDNA libraries. TCRdb's own reprocessing of the public reads used fastp at Q25 and MiXCR and kept productive beta chains. Each CDR3 protein appears once, grouped with its most common genes and DNA. A total of 350,000 to 500,000 distinct CDR3 sequences appear in this sample, roughly 40% of them only once. The ten top clones hold 7.6% of the sample. The specimen sequenced was blood. The receptor source for this set is a girl aged 2 to 9 with multiple sclerosis.

V is TRBV7-6 and J is TRBJ1-1; D may be TRBD1 (6 bases). Germline assignment: CDR1 SGHVS and CDR2 FNYEAQ. V lost 4 bases to trimming and J lost 1 base, with 16 bases between them. The CDR3 loop spans 16 amino acids. This CDR3 reads CASSSKAGAPNTEAFF. CDR3 sequence (DNA): TGTGCCAGCAGCTCCAAGGCAGGGGCCCCGAACACTGAAGCTTTCTTT. Full variable domain (remainder filled in from reference TRBV7-6 and TRBJ1-1): GAGVSQSPRYKVTKRGQDVALRCDPISGHVSLYWYRQALGQGPEFLTYFNYEAQQDKSGLPNDRFSAERPEGSISTLTIQRTEQRDSAMYRCASSSKAGAPNTEAFFGQGTRLTVV.

This clonotype was recorded a few times. J is TRBJ2-3 and V is TRBV29-1; D possibly corresponds to TRBD2 (5 bases). This CDR3 has 13 residues. Between the trimmed V and J ends, which lost 3 bases and 4 bases, there was a span of 11 bases. From germline, CDR1 is SQVTM and CDR2 ANQGSEA. The CDR3 region is CSVDVLAPDTQYF. DNA for the CDR3: TGCAGCGTTGATGTGCTAGCCCCAGATACGCAGTATTTT.

V usage is TRBV2 and J usage is TRBJ1-2, with 7 bases identical to TRBD1. After removal of 3 bases from V and 8 bases from J, the junction contained 12 bases not matched to a gene. The length of the CDR3 is 15 residues. Germline CDR1 SNHLY, CDR2 FYNNEI. The CDR3 nucleotides read TGTGCCAGCAGTGATTCTAGGGGGCGGAATCACGGCTACACCTTC. Protein sequence: CASSDSRGRNHGYTF.

V usage is TRBV7-9 and J usage is TRBJ2-7, with 7 bases aligning to TRBD1. Germline CDR1 and CDR2: SEHNR and FQNEAQ (reference sequence). The CDR3 has 14 amino acids. The J segment lost 2 bases and the V segment lost 3 bases, leaving 4 bases of the junction unmatched. Written as DNA, the CDR3 is TGTGCCAGCAGCTTGTGGGACAGTCCCTACGAGCAGTACTTC. Translation gives CASSLWDSPYEQYF.

This clonotype has only one observation. The chain couples TRBV7-2 to TRBJ2-4; 8 bases line up with TRBD1. The CDR3 spans 18 residues. The germline V gene has CDR1 SGHTA and CDR2 FQGNSA. Trimming removed 4 bases from V and 0 bases from J; junction bases left unmatched: 11. The CDR3 sequence is CASSSTGVRFSAKNIQYF. The CDR3 DNA follows: TGTGCCAGCAGCTCGACAGGGGTACGCTTCTCAGCCAAAAACATTCAGTACTTC.

The table lists this clonotype with a count of one. A read error may produce the germline difference seen at one junction end. The chain has TRBV7-3 and TRBJ2-6; 7 bases agree with TRBD1. Germline CDR1 SGHTA, CDR2 FQGTGA. The CDR3 contains 15 residues. Here the CDR3 DNA reads TGTACCAGCAGCTTAGGGGGCGCTGGGGCCAACGTCCTGACTTTC. Its translation: CTSSLGGAGANVLTF.

This clonotype turned up a few times. The chain combines TRBV28 with TRBJ2-5, with 9 nucleotides matching TRBD1. Trimming cost V 2 bases and J 0 bases; bases outside gene matches: 7. The length of the CDR3 is 17 residues. Germline V CDR1 and CDR2: MDHEN, SYDVKM. This chain's CDR3 is CASSLGPGTGYQETQYF. CDR3 DNA sequence: TGTGCCAGCAGTTTAGGGCCCGGGACAGGGTACCAAGAGACCCAGTACTTC.

This clonotype was recorded many times. The rearrangement links TRBV5-6 to TRBJ2-7; TRBD2 aligns across 11 bases. The CDR3 runs to 14 residues. The ends lost 7 bases at V and 3 bases at J; junction bases unmatched: 6. Germline loops: CDR1 SGHDT, CDR2 YYEEEE. The CDR3 DNA reads as TGTGCCAGCTACGGACTAGCGGGCCACTACGAGCAGTACTTC. It is translated as CASYGLAGHYEQYF.

The rearrangement uses TRBV28 and TRBJ2-7; 7 positions agree with TRBD1. The tail of the sequence fits TRBJ2-5 better, so the J call may be wrong. The CDR3 loop spans 15 amino acids. Germline values: CDR1 MDHEN, CDR2 SYDVKM. The CDR3 nucleotides are TGTGCCAGCGCGAGGACAGGCCCCAGGGAAGAGACCCAGTACTTC. This translates into CASARTGPREETQYF.

Comment on this clonotype: The germline gene is not matched at one end of the junction; a read error may be the cause. The chain has TRBV12-3 or TRBV12-4 and TRBJ2-1, with D unresolved. CDR3 length: 13 residues. The CDR3 DNA follows: TGTGCCAGCAGTCGGCCCAACTACAGTGAGCAGTTCTTC. Amino acids: CASSRPNYSEQFF.

Of note for this clonotype: The junction and the germline gene differ at one end; a read error may be behind it. V and J are TRBV5-1 and TRBJ2-1; 9 bases are shared with TRBD2. The CDR3 is 14 amino acids. CDR1 is SGHRS, CDR2 YFSETQ, per germline. The CDR3 sequence: CASSFNSGSNKQFF. CDR3 sequence (DNA): TGCGCCAGCAGCTTTAATAGCGGGAGCAATAAGCAGTTCTTC.

The chain couples TRBV27 to TRBJ2-7; possible D gene TRBD2, 6 bases. The tail of the sequence fits TRBJ2-5 better, so the J call may be wrong. The CDR3 runs 13 residues. From germline, CDR1 is MNHEY and CDR2 SMNVEV (reference sequence). CDR3 sequence reads: CASSWDAGETQYF. DNA of the CDR3: TGTGCCAGCAGTTGGGATGCGGGGGAGACCCAGTACTTC.

The chain links TRBV6-5 to TRBJ1-4; D may be TRBD1 (5 bases). The CDR3 spans 16 residues. Trimming shortened V by 0 bases and J by 7 bases, and 15 bases separated the two germline ends. In germline, CDR1 is MNHEY, CDR2 SVGAGI. The CDR3 bases are TGTGCCAGCAGTTACTCCCCAGGGTTGGACCGTGAAAAACTGTTTTTT. This translates into CASSYSPGLDREKLFF.

The chain couples TRBV4-2 to TRBJ2-4; maybe TRBD1 (6 bases). V gave up 0 bases and J gave up 7 bases, with 13 bases separating them. Germline CDR1 reads LGHNA; CDR2 reads YNFKEQ. The CDR3 is made up of 15 amino acids. CDR3 DNA: TGTGCCAGCAGCCAAGAGGGGGCTGCTCATAACATTCAGTACTTC. Translating gives CASSQEGAAHNIQYF.

The chain recombines TRBV6-5 with TRBJ2-2; 8 bases are shared with TRBD1. CDR3 length: 17 residues. Germline V gene sequence: CDR1 MNHEY, CDR2 SVGAGI. Unmatched junction bases numbered 9, after V lost 2 bases and J lost 4 bases. CDR3 region: CASSYQGGQGSTGELFF. CDR3 DNA sequence: TGTGCCAGCAGTTACCAAGGAGGACAGGGTAGCACCGGGGAGCTGTTTTTT.

The CDR3 bases are TGTGCCAGCAGGAGCTATACCGGGGCTAACCGAACCTACGAGCAGTACTTC. Protein: CASRSYTGANRTYEQYF. The V call is TRBV28, the J call TRBJ2-7; D assignment may be TRBD1 or TRBD2 (5 bases each). Trimming removed 6 bases from V and 2 bases from J, with 23 bases in between. Germline assignment: CDR1 MDHEN and CDR2 SYDVKM. The CDR3 totals 17 residues.

This clonotype has only a few counts. Here the CDR3 DNA reads TGTGCCAGCAGTTTTCCCCCATTAACAGGGAGTGGGGCCAACGTCCTGACTTTC. This codes for CASSFPPLTGSGANVLTF. J is TRBJ2-6 and V is TRBV12-3 or TRBV12-4; possibly TRBD1 for D (6 bases). Trimming pared 3 bases from V and 3 bases from J, leaving 18 bases between. The CDR3 spans 18 residues.

The chain recombines TRBV6-6 with TRBJ2-5; 7 bases align to TRBD2. Germline values: CDR1 MNHNY, CDR2 SVGAGI (reference sequence). The ends lost 7 bases at V and 0 bases at J; junction bases unmatched: 5. CDR3 length: 14 amino acids. The CDR3: CASTTGGDQETQYF. The DNA for the CDR3 is TGTGCCAGCACCACGGGGGGAGACCAAGAGACCCAGTACTTC.